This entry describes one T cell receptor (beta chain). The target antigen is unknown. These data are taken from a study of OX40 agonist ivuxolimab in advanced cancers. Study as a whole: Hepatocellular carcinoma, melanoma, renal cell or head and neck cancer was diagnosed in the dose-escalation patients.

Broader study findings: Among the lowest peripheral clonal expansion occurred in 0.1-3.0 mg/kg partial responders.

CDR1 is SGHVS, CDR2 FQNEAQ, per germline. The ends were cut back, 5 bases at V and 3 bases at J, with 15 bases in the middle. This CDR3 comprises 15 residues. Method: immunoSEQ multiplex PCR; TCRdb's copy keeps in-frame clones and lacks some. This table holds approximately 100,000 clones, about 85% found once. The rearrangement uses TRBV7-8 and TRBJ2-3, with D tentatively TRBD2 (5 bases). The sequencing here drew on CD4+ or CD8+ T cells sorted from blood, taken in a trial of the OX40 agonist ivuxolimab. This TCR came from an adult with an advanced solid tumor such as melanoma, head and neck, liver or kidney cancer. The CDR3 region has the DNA TGTGCCAGCAGCACCCAGAGGGAGAGGACAGATACGCAGTATTTT. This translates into CASSTQRERTDTQYF.